These T cell receptor beta chains were read from a single sample in a study of blood T cell repertoires in COVID-19. Sequencing used immunoSEQ multiplex PCR; TCRdb keeps in-frame clones, though not all of them. The sample has about 130,000 clones, roughly 90% seen once. Sequencing was carried out using PBMCs or T cells enriched from blood (not recorded which). The origin of the receptors is a woman aged 50 to 60 who had recovered from COVID-19. Each CDR3 is given with its conserved first and last residue. Fields, in order: J gene, CDR3 length, V gene, CDR3 protein.

TRBJ2-1	14	TRBV2	CASSVPGGFNEQFF
TRBJ1-1	14	TRBV6-5	CASSRDRGSGEAFF
TRBJ2-7	14	TRBV30	CAWSPIAGAYEQYF
TRBJ1-1	11	TRBV7-2	CASSLGSLRFF
TRBJ2-1	16	TRBV6-1	CASSETGGVSYNEQFF
TRBJ1-2	14	TRBV5-3	CARSGSWGPYGYTF
TRBJ1-4	14	TRBV5-6	CASSLTATNEKLFF
TRBJ1-2	15	TRBV7-9	CASSLAGRSVDGYTF
TRBJ2-1	15	TRBV5-1	CASWQGLAGNNEQFF
TRBJ2-5	13	TRBV12-3/TRBV12-4	CASQEAGVETQYF
TRBJ1-2	12	TRBV10-3	CAISVEQNGYTF
TRBJ1-2	15	TRBV3-1/TRBV3-2	CASSDRAQANYGYTF
TRBJ2-6	14	TRBV6-6	CASIIDSGANVLTF
TRBJ2-5	16	TRBV9	CASSVVSSGGGETQYF
TRBJ1-1	13	TRBV2	CASSGQLNTEAFF
TRBJ1-2	14	TRBV29-1	CSVEAQNVNYGYTF
TRBJ2-3	14	TRBV5-1	CASSFFGGEDTQYF
TRBJ1-1	14	TRBV19	CASSVRGQNTEAFF
TRBJ2-7	16	TRBV30	CAWSVVLGQGAYEQYF
TRBJ1-1	16	TRBV11-2	CASSFSGWGGSTEAFF
TRBJ2-3	15	TRBV19	CASSAPGQGTDTQYF
TRBJ2-2	17	TRBV7-7	CASSFGLAGTNTGELFF
TRBJ2-7	14	TRBV5-5	CASSWDRGPYEQYF
TRBJ2-5	13	TRBV6-1	CASSDRGQETQYF
TRBJ2-7	15	TRBV5-4	CASSEYPAGPDEQYF
TRBJ2-7	12	TRBV2	CASSSDNYEQYF
TRBJ2-1	13	TRBV27	CASSWSGGNEQFF
TRBJ2-1	18	TRBV7-2	CASSLDGSGGASYNEQFF
TRBJ1-1	13	TRBV6-5	CASRGQGVTEAFF
TRBJ1-2	14	TRBV9	CASSGPGRNYGYTF
TRBJ2-1	15	TRBV11-3	CASSFGQGLYNEQFF
TRBJ1-1	14	TRBV18	CASSPIAGNTEAFF
TRBJ2-1	15	TRBV5-4	CASSPVPSGGDEQFF
TRBJ1-2	14	TRBV10-2	CASSGDSGARGYTF
TRBJ1-1	10	TRBV29-1	CSCRDTEAFF
TRBJ1-4	13	TRBV4-3	CASSRRVDEKLFF
TRBJ2-1	16	TRBV4-3	CASSQESAGGVDEQFF
TRBJ1-1	14	TRBV19	CASSVRGGDTEAFF
TRBJ2-3	15	TRBV2	CASTTLTSGVSTQYF
TRBJ2-7	13	TRBV9	CASRSDSSYEQYF
TRBJ2-2	14	TRBV9	CASRWGENTGELFF
TRBJ2-7	14	TRBV25-1	CASSTTRHLYEQYF
TRBJ2-5	15	TRBV19	CASSKPGQGRETQYF
TRBJ1-5	16	TRBV6-2/TRBV6-3	CASSYDRGHSNQPQHF
TRBJ2-6	14	TRBV6-5	CASSLRGGANVLTF
TRBJ2-5	14	TRBV10-1	CASRGTGPEETQYF
TRBJ2-5	15	TRBV11-3	CASSLEEEGQETQYF
TRBJ1-5	12	TRBV29-1	CSVGGGLEPQHF
TRBJ1-1	12	TRBV27	CASSLSWGVWFF
TRBJ2-1	14	TRBV27	CASSLAGGPNEQFF
TRBJ2-3	13	TRBV3-1/TRBV3-2	CASGGQGADTQYF
TRBJ1-1	14	TRBV6-1	CASSEMGMNTEAFF
TRBJ2-5	17	TRBV7-2	CASSPRLAGGLKETQYF
TRBJ2-7	16	TRBV15	CATSNPYRGLSYEQYF
TRBJ2-5	15	TRBV7-9	CASSDPLDNQETQYF
TRBJ1-1	17	TRBV5-6	CASSLGESQGAEAEAFF
TRBJ1-2	13	TRBV6-5	CASSRTGDWGYTF
TRBJ2-7	16	TRBV5-5	CASSLGLAGPSYEQYF